This T cell receptor beta chain comes out of a study of Graves' ophthalmopathy and Graves' hyperthyroidism. This clonotype was counted many times. Germline CDR1 and CDR2: DFQATT and SNEGSKA (reference sequence). V lost 5 bases to trimming and J lost 8 bases, with 12 bases between them. This CDR3 is built from 11 residues. Amplification of the TCR beta CDR3 regions used RNA transcripts (as template). First-round RT-PCR relied on HTBI primers, and a second-round multiplex PCR came next. Each CDR3 protein is one row after TCRdb ran MiXCR on the multiplex PCR reads. The sample consists of 200,000 to 250,000 distinct CDR3 sequences, under 30% of them appearing once.

The clonotype originates from a man aged 50 to 60 with Graves' ophthalmopathy. The chain carries TRBV20-1 and TRBJ1-2; D is unresolved. Sequenced: peripheral blood. The CDR3 loop is CSALLGFGYTF. The DNA of the CDR3 is TGCAGTGCTTTACTGGGTTTCGGCTACACCTTC.